This TCR beta chain comes out of a study of cytomegalovirus exposure and HLA in healthy donors. Study conclusions and caveats: Later on, an analysis found that several of the most significant clusters appeared to be linked to common viral pathogens, which included parvovirus B19. Sequence variants that were highly shared formed a cluster that was likely a sequencing artifact.

Trimming cost V 6 bases and J 4 bases, with 20 bases left between them. The CDR3 is made up of 16 amino acids. Germline V gives CDR1 ENHRY, CDR2 SYGVKD. On this clone itself: Its antigen is unknown.

PCR primers comprised 60 Vbeta and 13 Jbeta primers. The method was immunoSEQ multiplex PCR; TCRdb's version includes in-frame clones alone and lacks a portion of them. The table lists about 220,000 clones, roughly 85% of them singletons. The TCR originated in a male donor in good health and CMV-seronegative. V gene TRBV10-3 combines with J gene TRBJ2-3, with a tentative D call TRBD1 (5 bases). The sequenced sample was PBMCs. The CDR3 is CAIRNAGILSADTQYF. The CDR3, as DNA: TGTGCCATCAGAAACGCAGGGATACTCTCAGCAGATACGCAGTATTTT.